The rows below give T cell receptor beta chains drawn from one sample of a study of CD4 and CD8 cells across lung adenocarcinoma regions. TCRdb used MiXCR to reprocess the PCR reads, holding one entry per CDR3 protein. The sample has about 7,500 distinct CDR3 sequences, approximately 51% seen once. Sequencing was performed on CD8+ T cells from the center of a lung tumor. These TCRs come from a male donor with lung adenocarcinoma. The CD4 and CD8 labels of this study may be unreliable. The CDR3 runs from the conserved cysteine through the conserved F or W. D genes are given only for firm matches. Rows give clone size only sometimes, using once, few, many, or a class for an expanded clone.

CDR3	DNA	size	V	D	J
CASSELRGTGELFF	TGTGCCAGCAGTGAACTGAGGGGGACCGGGGAGCTGTTTTTT	many	TRBV6-1	-	TRBJ2-2
CASSGTGLPSSYEQYF	TGTGCCAGCAGTGGAACGGGACTCCCTAGCTCCTACGAGCAGTACTTT	once	TRBV6-1	-	TRBJ2-3
CASSRYNEQFF	TGTGCCAGCAGTCGATACAATGAGCAGTTCTTC	few	TRBV27	-	TRBJ2-1
CASSFQTVGIPDTQYF	TGTGCCAGCAGCTTTCAGACAGTTGGAATCCCAGATACGCAGTATTTT	many	TRBV7-9	-	TRBJ2-3
CASSYYTGVGTEAFF	TGTGCCAGCAGTTACTATACAGGGGTAGGGACTGAAGCTTTCTTT	-	TRBV6-5	TRBD1	TRBJ1-1
CASSDLGWSLYEQYF	TGTGCCAGCAGTGACCTCGGATGGTCTCTTTACGAGCAGTACTTC	-	TRBV6-1	-	TRBJ2-7
CASSGSAEIKQFF	TGTGCCAGCAGTGGCTCGGCGGAGATAAAGCAGTTCTTC	-	TRBV27	-	TRBJ2-1
CAWGTSGRSHEQYF	TGTGCCTGGGGGACTAGCGGGAGGTCCCACGAGCAGTACTTC	few	TRBV30	TRBD2	TRBJ2-7
CASRERTGRADTQYF	TGTGCCAGCAGAGAACGGACAGGGCGTGCAGATACGCAGTATTTT	-	TRBV6-1	TRBD1	TRBJ2-3
CASSYSKLNYGYTF	TGCGCCAGCAGTTACAGCAAACTCAACTATGGCTACACCTTC	many	TRBV10-2	-	TRBJ1-2
CASSQGTPALGYTF	TGTGCCAGCAGCCAGGGTACCCCGGCTTTGGGCTACACCTTC	few	TRBV3-1	-	TRBJ1-2
CASSVDRNYGYTF	TGTGCCAGCAGTGTGGACAGAAACTATGGCTACACCTTC	once	TRBV6-1	-	TRBJ1-2
CATSTGASRNEQFF	TGTGCCACCAGCACCGGGGCCTCTAGGAATGAGCAGTTCTTC	-	TRBV15	-	TRBJ2-1
CASSYQTGYTDTQYF	TGTGCCAGCAGTTATCAGACCGGCTACACAGATACGCAGTATTTT	many	TRBV6-5	-	TRBJ2-3
CASSNTETQYF	TGTGCCAGCAGTAATACCGAGACCCAGTACTTC	-	TRBV6-1	-	TRBJ2-5
CARGLSATDTQYF	TGTGCCAGGGGGCTGTCAGCCACAGATACTCAGTATTTT	once	TRBV6-2/TRBV6-3	-	TRBJ2-3
CASSFLPGTRGRNEQFF	TGTGCCAGCAGTTTCCTCCCCGGGACTCGAGGTAGGAATGAGCAGTTCTTC	-	TRBV27	-	TRBJ2-1